This is a list of T cell receptor beta chains from one sample in a study of blood T cell repertoires in COVID-19. Assay used: immunoSEQ multiplex PCR; TCRdb lists only in-frame clones, some missing. The data contain 50,000 to 60,000 clones, around 80% of them seen just once; the ten biggest clones take up around 5.9%. Sequencing input: peripheral blood. Receptors originate from a human donor in a cohort sampled during active or convalescent COVID-19. Both conserved end residues are part of each CDR3. A D gene is named only where the DNA matches it firmly. Clone size is stated in some rows and not others, as once, few, many or a class when expanded.

v_gene	j_gene	abundance	d_gene	CDR3aa	CDR3nt
TRBV18	TRBJ2-5	NA	TRBD1	CASSSLDRGGQETQYF	TGTGCCAGCTCATCCCTGGACAGGGGAGGTCAAGAGACCCAGTACTTC
TRBV5-1	TRBJ2-2	NA	TRBD2	CASSTSGGPNGELFF	TGCGCCAGCAGCACTAGCGGGGGGCCTAACGGGGAGCTGTTTTTT
TRBV5-4	TRBJ2-7	once	NA	CASSSQNRVLLGEQYF	TGTGCCAGCAGCTCCCAGAACAGGGTACTTTTGGGCGAGCAGTACTTC
TRBV12-3/TRBV12-4	TRBJ2-7	once	NA	CASSLGTSYEQYF	TGTGCCAGCAGTTTAGGCACATCCTACGAGCAGTACTTC
TRBV3-1/TRBV3-2	TRBJ2-7	NA	TRBD2	CASSQMASGGSYEQYF	TGTGCCAGCAGCCAAATGGCTAGCGGGGGTTCCTACGAGCAGTACTTC
TRBV29-1	TRBJ1-4	NA	NA	CSVVAREPANEKLFF	TGCAGCGTTGTAGCGCGGGAGCCAGCGAATGAAAAACTGTTTTTT
TRBV6-6	TRBJ2-2	NA	NA	CASSYDSSGELFF	TGTGCCAGCAGCTATGACAGCTCCGGGGAGCTGTTTTTT
TRBV19	TRBJ2-5	NA	NA	CASSTGPTGPETQYF	TGTGCCAGTAGTACTGGCCCCACAGGGCCGGAGACCCAGTACTTC
TRBV6-5	TRBJ1-5	NA	NA	CASSSRQVGNQPQHF	TGTGCCAGCAGTTCCCGACAGGTCGGGAATCAGCCCCAGCATTTT
TRBV19	TRBJ2-3	NA	TRBD1	CASSILQGAADTQYF	TGTGCCAGTAGTATACTGCAGGGGGCGGCAGATACGCAGTATTTT
TRBV11-3	TRBJ2-3	NA	TRBD2	CASSAGLAGGSDTQYF	TGTGCCAGCAGCGCGGGACTAGCGGGGGGGAGCGATACGCAGTATTTT
TRBV6-1	TRBJ2-1	NA	TRBD2	CASSGRLAGALFTYNEQFF	TGTGCCAGCAGTGGAAGACTAGCGGGGGCCCTATTTACCTACAATGAGCAGTTCTTC
TRBV6-2/TRBV6-3	TRBJ2-7	NA	TRBD2	CASSGGLAGGRSSYEQYF	TGTGCCAGCAGTGGGGGACTAGCGGGGGGACGGAGCTCCTACGAGCAGTACTTC
TRBV7-2	TRBJ2-5	NA	NA	CASSLGGLEGETQYF	TGTGCCAGCAGCTTAGGGGGGCTAGAGGGAGAGACCCAGTACTTC
TRBV4-3	TRBJ2-1	NA	TRBD2	CASSQDLAGSYNEQFF	TGCGCCAGCAGCCAAGATCTAGCGGGGTCCTACAATGAGCAGTTCTTC
TRBV3-1/TRBV3-2	TRBJ1-2	NA	TRBD1	CASSQGQGHGYTF	TGTGCCAGCAGCCAAGGACAGGGACATGGCTACACCTTC
TRBV14	TRBJ1-1	NA	NA	CASSQGSGVLNTEAFF	TGTGCCAGCAGCCAAGGTTCGGGGGTATTGAACACTGAAGCTTTCTTT
TRBV12-3/TRBV12-4	TRBJ2-1	few	NA	CASRVAASNEQFF	TGTGCCAGCAGAGTTGCGGCTTCCAATGAGCAGTTCTTC
TRBV3-1/TRBV3-2	TRBJ1-5	few	NA	CASSHGGDYKLKPQPQHF	TGTGCCAGCAGCCACGGGGGGGATTATAAGTTAAAGCCTCAGCCCCAGCATTTT
TRBV5-6	TRBJ1-3	NA	TRBD1	CASSLGQGVSGNTIYF	TGTGCCAGCAGCCTAGGACAGGGAGTCTCTGGAAACACCATATATTTT
TRBV7-9	TRBJ1-6	NA	NA	CASSLSRWDLSYNSPLHF	TGTGCCAGCAGCTTATCCCGCTGGGACTTATCCTATAATTCACCCCTCCACTTT
TRBV4-1	TRBJ1-5	NA	NA	CASSQDPGRNQPQHF	TGCGCCAGCAGCCAAGATCCAGGTCGCAATCAGCCCCAGCATTTT
TRBV19	TRBJ2-7	NA	NA	CASSIGEAYEQYF	TGTGCCAGTAGTATAGGAGAGGCCTACGAGCAGTACTTC
TRBV25-1	TRBJ2-4	NA	TRBD1	CASSEFGQGATKNIQYF	TGTGCCAGCAGTGAATTCGGCCAGGGGGCGACCAAAAACATTCAGTACTTC
TRBV21-1	TRBJ2-7	NA	NA	CASSKRDEQYF	TGTGCCAGCAGCAAACGCGACGAGCAGTACTTC
TRBV18	TRBJ1-6	once	TRBD1	CASSPPGTGNSPLHF	TGTGCCAGCTCACCTCCCGGGACAGGGAATTCACCCCTCCACTTT
TRBV30	TRBJ2-7	NA	NA	CALQGYLYEQYF	TGTGCGCTGCAGGGGTATCTCTACGAGCAGTACTTC
TRBV7-3	TRBJ2-5	once	TRBD2	CASSLGAGHQETQYF	TGTGCCAGCAGCTTGGGAGCGGGGCACCAAGAGACCCAGTACTTC
TRBV19	TRBJ1-1	NA	NA	CASSPPGRTEAFF	TGTGCCAGTAGTCCCCCCGGTCGAACTGAAGCTTTCTTT
TRBV7-9	TRBJ1-6	NA	NA	CASSPPGSSYNSPLHF	TGTGCCAGCAGTCCCCCGGGGAGCTCCTATAATTCACCCCTCCACTTT
TRBV19	TRBJ1-5	NA	TRBD1	CASSKATGTGALTAQHF	TGTGCCAGTAGTAAAGCGACCGGGACAGGGGCTCTCACGGCCCAGCATTTT
TRBV28	TRBJ1-1	NA	NA	CASSYVPGLAEAFF	TGTGCCAGCAGTTACGTACCCGGACTAGCTGAAGCTTTCTTT
TRBV5-1	TRBJ2-1	once	TRBD1	CASSPTGERYNEQFF	TGCGCCAGCAGCCCGACAGGGGAAAGGTACAATGAGCAGTTCTTC
TRBV29-1	TRBJ1-3	NA	TRBD1	CSVTGAVSGNTIYF	TGCAGCGTTACAGGGGCCGTCTCTGGAAACACCATATATTTT
TRBV9	TRBJ2-4	NA	NA	CASSVDRGDIQYF	TGTGCCAGCAGCGTGGACAGAGGGGACATTCAGTACTTC
TRBV15	TRBJ1-1	NA	NA	CATSRDTSGEAFF	TGTGCCACCAGCAGAGATACCTCGGGTGAAGCTTTCTTT
TRBV15	TRBJ2-5	NA	TRBD2	CATSTRLAGDRETQYF	TGTGCCACCAGCACGAGACTAGCTGGAGATAGGGAGACCCAGTACTTC
TRBV15	TRBJ2-3	once	TRBD1	CATSFQTGPDTQYF	TGTGCCACCAGCTTTCAGACAGGGCCAGATACGCAGTATTTT
TRBV6-1	TRBJ1-2	many	NA	CASSEAQGQDGYTF	TGTGCCAGCAGTGAAGCGCAGGGGCAGGATGGCTACACCTTC
TRBV6-6	TRBJ2-2	few	TRBD2	CASSRDSGGPNTGELFF	TGTGCCAGCAGTCGAGATAGCGGGGGGCCGAACACCGGGGAGCTGTTTTTT
TRBV7-2	TRBJ2-5	NA	TRBD1	CASSLAGQGKTQYF	TGTGCCAGCAGCTTAGCGGGACAGGGAAAGACCCAGTACTTC
TRBV7-8	TRBJ2-5	NA	TRBD1	CASARGDRKETQYF	TGTGCCAGCGCCCGAGGGGACAGGAAAGAGACCCAGTACTTC
TRBV19	TRBJ1-2	NA	TRBD1	CASSKDRNYGYTF	TGTGCCAGTAGCAAGGACAGGAACTATGGCTACACCTTC
TRBV6-1	TRBJ1-2	NA	TRBD1	CASSKGARTGGSGGYTF	TGTGCCAGCAGTAAAGGGGCTAGGACAGGGGGGTCTGGTGGCTACACCTTC
TRBV18	TRBJ1-1	NA	TRBD1	CASSPPDRYTEAFF	TGTGCCAGCTCACCACCGGACAGGTACACTGAAGCTTTCTTT
TRBV11-1	TRBJ1-1	NA	TRBD1	CASSQRTGTGAFF	TGTGCCAGCAGCCAGAGGACAGGTACCGGGGCTTTCTTT
TRBV7-2	TRBJ1-6	NA	TRBD1	CASSPGQGPAGSPLHF	TGTGCCAGCAGCCCGGGACAGGGGCCAGCGGGATCACCCCTCCACTTT
TRBV11-2	TRBJ2-2	NA	TRBD1	CASGGQVDGELFF	TGTGCCAGCGGGGGACAGGTGGACGGGGAGCTGTTTTTT
TRBV6-2/TRBV6-3	TRBJ1-5	NA	TRBD1	CASSFFNRGDQPQHF	TGTGCCAGCAGCTTCTTTAACAGGGGAGATCAGCCCCAGCATTTT
TRBV5-1	TRBJ2-1	NA	TRBD1	CASSPGQGGYNEQFF	TGCGCCAGCAGCCCTGGACAGGGTGGGTACAATGAGCAGTTCTTC
TRBV6-1	TRBJ1-4	NA	TRBD1	CASRRDSSNEKLFF	TGTGCCAGCAGGAGGGACAGCTCTAATGAAAAACTGTTTTTT
TRBV5-4	TRBJ1-5	few	TRBD1	CASSSQGNNQPQHF	TGTGCCAGCAGTTCACAGGGGAACAATCAGCCCCAGCATTTT
TRBV5-8	TRBJ1-2	once	TRBD1	CASSLGQGGANYGYTF	TGTGCCAGCAGCTTGGGACAGGGGGGAGCTAACTATGGCTACACCTTC
TRBV20-1	TRBJ1-4	NA	NA	CSASGSSNEKLFF	TGCAGTGCGAGTGGTAGTTCTAATGAAAAACTGTTTTTT
TRBV6-2/TRBV6-3	TRBJ2-1	NA	TRBD2	CASSYISGGALMKFF	TGTGCCAGCAGTTACATTAGCGGGGGTGCCTTGATGAAGTTCTTC
TRBV29-1	TRBJ1-1	NA	NA	CSVEERPTEAFF	TGCAGCGTTGAAGAGCGCCCCACTGAAGCTTTCTTT
TRBV7-6	TRBJ2-3	NA	NA	CASSLIPGADTQYF	TGTGCCAGCAGCTTAATTCCGGGGGCAGATACGCAGTATTTT